This T cell receptor (beta chain) was sequenced for a study of T cell changes during pregnancy in multiple sclerosis. This CDR3 region has 14 residues. Germline V gene data show CDR1 as MRHNA and CDR2 as SNTAGT. V gave up 5 bases and J gave up 9 bases; unmatched junction bases: 10. Profiled with immunoSEQ multiplex PCR; TCRdb holds only in-frame clones, not every one. The repertoire holds more than 80,000 clones, with around 90% as singletons. This clone has just a few counts. The sequence was collected from a female donor with multiple sclerosis, enrolled in a pregnancy study. The genes are TRBV6-4 and TRBJ2-1, with 7 bases fitting TRBD1. Sample: peripheral blood, taken before pregnancy. The CDR3 here is CASSSQGVSGEQFF. CDR3 bases: TGTGCCAGCAGTAGCCAGGGGGTATCGGGTGAGCAGTTCTTC.